The clone carrying this T cell receptor beta chain was recorded at least ten times. Its antigen is still unknown. Molecular-barcoded quantitative 5'-RACE produced these TCR beta libraries. One entry per CDR3 protein results from TCRdb running MiXCR on the 5' RACE reads. Of about 220,000 distinct CDR3 sequences listed, 10% to 13% were seen once; the top ten hold less than 25%. The data originate from a study of CD8 T cells in ankylosing spondylitis. The study, taken as a whole, reports: Disease-associated clones were reportedly significantly overrepresented in matched ankylosing spondylitis synovial fluid.

Trimming pared 0 bases from V and 8 bases from J, leaving 6 bases between. The germline V gene encodes CDR1 SGHRS and CDR2 YFSETQ. This CDR3 contains 13 residues. The clonotype originates from a male donor with ankylosing spondylitis or in good health (not recorded which). The V gene is TRBV5-1, the J gene TRBJ1-6; no clear D. Sequenced material: blood, either unsorted or a sorted T cell fraction (not recorded which). CDR3 nucleotides: TGCGCCAGCAGCTTGGGTTTTCATTCACCCCTCCACTTT. This codes for CASSLGFHSPLHF.